The rows below give T cell receptor beta chains drawn from one sample of a study of CD4+ T cells in melanoma. TCRdb's table, derived via immunoSEQ multiplex PCR, lists solely in-frame clones and lacks some. Of roughly 140,000 clones listed, approximately 91% are singletons. These receptor sequences come from a human donor with melanoma. Both conserved end residues are part of each CDR3. Each record gives: J gene, D gene, clone size, V gene, CDR3 protein, CDR3 DNA. The D gene is left open where the match is weak. The size entry is marked missing in some rows and otherwise reads once, few, many or a size class.

>TRBJ1-6|-|once|TRBV14
CASSHGVSTVNSPLHF
TGTGCCAGCAGCCACGGGGTATCGACAGTTAATTCACCCCTCCACTTT
>TRBJ1-2|-|-|TRBV15
CATSRGRGAGYGYTF
TGTGCCACCAGCAGGGGACGAGGGGCTGGCTATGGCTACACCTTC
>TRBJ1-1|TRBD1|-|TRBV5-1
CASSPRTGGNTEAFF
TGCGCCAGCAGCCCACGGACAGGGGGGAACACTGAAGCTTTCTTT
>TRBJ1-5|-|-|TRBV5-1
CASSLVAGPNQPQHF
TGCGCCAGCAGCTTGGTCGCGGGGCCCAATCAGCCCCAGCATTTT
>TRBJ2-5|TRBD2|-|TRBV2
CASSEQRTSRQETQYF
TGTGCCAGCAGTGAACAAAGGACTAGCAGGCAGGAGACCCAGTACTTC
>TRBJ1-5|-|-|TRBV19
CASSGLVFEPQHF
TGTGCCAGTAGCGGCCTGGTTTTTGAGCCCCAGCATTTT
>TRBJ2-1|TRBD2|-|TRBV9
CASSANPWGSGGQKNEQFF
TGTGCCAGCAGCGCCAATCCCTGGGGGAGCGGGGGGCAGAAGAATGAGCAGTTCTTC
>TRBJ1-5|-|once|TRBV19
CASSIRRVDQPQHF
TGTGCCAGTAGTATTCGTAGGGTGGACCAGCCCCAGCATTTT
>TRBJ2-7|-|-|TRBV5-1
CASRMMDSYEQYF
TGCGCCAGCAGGATGATGGACTCCTACGAGCAGTACTTC
>TRBJ2-5|-|once|TRBV4-1
CASSQRAGETQYF
TGCGCCAGCAGCCAGAGGGCAGGGGAGACCCAGTACTTC
>TRBJ1-5|-|-|TRBV11-3
CASSLVCRDHLEAQHF
TGTGCCAGCAGCTTAGTCTGCAGGGACCACCTCGAAGCCCAGCATTTT
>TRBJ2-7|-|-|TRBV27
CASSLTFSYEQYF
TGTGCCAGCAGTTTGACTTTCTCCTACGAGCAGTACTTC
>TRBJ2-7|-|-|TRBV29-1
CSVVGADREQYF
TGCAGCGTTGTCGGAGCAGACCGCGAGCAGTACTTC
>TRBJ1-1|-|-|TRBV6-5
CASRAGLDTEAFF
TGTGCCAGCAGGGCAGGGTTGGACACTGAAGCTTTCTTT
>TRBJ2-5|TRBD2|-|TRBV7-9
CASSRQRRGGEETQYF
TGTGCCAGCAGCCGACAGAGGCGGGGGGGCGAGGAGACCCAGTACTTC
>TRBJ1-1|-|-|TRBV11-2
CASSFQQTNTEAFF
TGTGCCAGCAGCTTCCAACAGACGAACACTGAAGCTTTCTTT
>TRBJ2-5|-|-|TRBV25-1
CASSKTGQETQYF
TGTGCCAGCAGCAAGACAGGACAAGAGACCCAGTACTTC
>TRBJ1-3|-|-|TRBV9
CASSVGSMSSGNTIYF
TGTGCCAGCAGCGTAGGGTCCATGAGCTCTGGAAACACCATATATTTT
>TRBJ1-6|-|-|TRBV15
CATSRDPLGGSPLHF
TGTGCCACCAGCAGAGATCCTCTTGGGGGATCACCCCTCCACTTT
>TRBJ1-2|TRBD1|-|TRBV27
CASSSSDRFLYGYTF
TGTGCCAGCAGTTCGTCGGACAGGTTCCTCTATGGCTACACCTTC
>TRBJ1-5|-|-|TRBV11-1
CASSLSGQGRDGGQPQHF
TGTGCCAGCAGCTTATCCGGGCAGGGGCGTGATGGGGGTCAGCCCCAGCATTTT
>TRBJ2-1|-|-|TRBV19
CASSKIGRDEQFF
TGTGCCAGTAGTAAGATTGGTCGCGATGAGCAGTTCTTC
>TRBJ2-7|-|-|TRBV2
CASNHHNSYEQYF
TGTGCCAGCAACCATCATAACTCCTACGAGCAGTACTTC
>TRBJ1-3|-|-|TRBV21-1
CASSKVILMSTIYF
TGTGCCAGCAGCAAAGTGATCCTCATGAGCACCATATATTTT
>TRBJ2-1|-|-|TRBV5-1
CASSLEDSYNEQFF
TGCGCCAGCAGCTTGGAGGACAGCTACAATGAGCAGTTCTTC
>TRBJ1-6|-|-|TRBV5-6
CASKTLGYSPLHF
TGTGCCAGCAAGACGCTGGGTTATTCACCCCTCCACTTT
>TRBJ1-2|-|-|TRBV30
CAWSVRRSAINYGYTF
TGTGCCTGGAGTGTACGTAGGTCAGCTATTAACTATGGCTACACCTTC
>TRBJ1-1|-|-|TRBV30
CACNTPGDTEAFF
TGTGCCTGCAACACCCCCGGGGACACTGAAGCTTTCTTT
>TRBJ1-5|TRBD1|-|TRBV5-1
CAGTGRRQPQHF
TGCGCGGGGACAGGGCGGCGTCAGCCCCAGCATTTT
>TRBJ2-1|TRBD2|-|TRBV30
CAWNSGGLRNEQFF
TGTGCCTGGAATAGCGGGGGGCTTAGGAATGAGCAGTTCTTC
>TRBJ2-7|TRBD2|-|TRBV4-2
CASSREPGLATYEQYF
TGTGCCAGCAGCCGGGAACCGGGACTAGCCACCTACGAGCAGTACTTC
>TRBJ1-4|-|once|TRBV18
CASSPTSGDFEKLFF
TGTGCCAGCTCACCAACATCGGGGGATTTTGAAAAACTGTTTTTT
>TRBJ1-6|-|few|TRBV29-1
CSATTVGANGLHF
TGCAGCGCTACTACAGTGGGGGCTAACGGCCTCCACTTT
>TRBJ1-5|TRBD1|-|TRBV7-2
CASSVTGSNQPQHF
TGTGCCAGCAGCGTGACAGGGAGCAATCAGCCCCAGCATTTT
>TRBJ1-5|-|-|TRBV2
CASSHRAVFRPQHF
TGTGCCAGCAGCCACCGGGCGGTTTTCCGGCCCCAGCATTTT
>TRBJ1-4|TRBD1|-|TRBV7-2
CASSLDRTFLFF
TGTGCCAGCAGCTTGGACAGGACCTTCCTGTTTTTT
>TRBJ1-4|-|-|TRBV19
CASSGATGLREKLFF
TGTGCCAGTAGTGGGGCAACCGGGCTCAGGGAAAAACTGTTTTTT
>TRBJ1-1|-|-|TRBV7-9
CASSSQWGEMNTEAFF
TGTGCCAGCAGCTCGCAATGGGGGGAAATGAACACTGAAGCTTTCTTT
>TRBJ2-1|-|-|TRBV5-4
CASSLGTQVGNEQFF
TGTGCCAGCAGCTTAGGGACTCAGGTGGGCAATGAGCAGTTCTTC
>TRBJ1-5|-|-|TRBV18
CASSSTPGMLGQPQHF
TGTGCCAGCTCATCAACTCCGGGAATGCTTGGGCAGCCCCAGCATTTT
>TRBJ2-6|-|-|TRBV6-4
CASSPGGSGANVLTF
TGTGCCAGCAGCCCCGGGGGCTCTGGGGCCAACGTCCTGACTTTC
>TRBJ1-6|-|-|TRBV4-2
CASSQDASQGTFSSPLHF
TGTGCCAGCAGCCAAGACGCTAGCCAGGGGACTTTTAGTTCACCCCTCCACTTT
>TRBJ1-6|-|-|TRBV13
CASSLTRSSYNSPLHF
TGTGCCAGCAGCTTAACTAGAAGCTCCTATAATTCACCCCTCCACTTT
>TRBJ1-1|-|-|TRBV6-5
CASSRPRTASGEAFF
TGTGCCAGCAGCCGACCTCGGACGGCGAGCGGTGAAGCTTTCTTT
>TRBJ2-3|TRBD2|-|TRBV6-5
CASLGTSMDTQYF
TGTGCCAGCCTGGGGACTAGCATGGATACGCAGTATTTT
>TRBJ1-1|TRBD1|-|TRBV9
CASSSTQGADTEAFF
TGTGCCAGCAGCTCCACTCAGGGGGCGGACACTGAAGCTTTCTTT
>TRBJ1-1|-|-|TRBV5-1
CASSLAGNTEAFF
TGCGCCAGCAGCTTGGCAGGGAACACTGAAGCTTTCTTT
>TRBJ2-7|TRBD2|-|TRBV28
CASTGTTLYEQYF
TGTGCCAGCACGGGGACTACGTTGTACGAGCAGTACTTC
>TRBJ2-1|-|-|TRBV5-4
CASSVQGGDEQFF
TGTGCCAGCAGCGTACAGGGTGGGGATGAGCAGTTCTTC
>TRBJ2-7|-|-|TRBV5-1
CASSSQGPSYEQYF
TGCGCCAGCAGCTCTCAGGGTCCATCCTACGAGCAGTACTTC
>TRBJ1-6|TRBD1|-|TRBV30
CAWTRFGGTGDSPLHF
TGTGCCTGGACTCGGTTTGGAGGGACAGGGGATTCACCCCTCCACTTT